This T cell receptor beta chain was recorded in a study of low-dose radiotherapy and immunotherapy resistance in tumors. Time point: after trial treatment. Treatment in this sample: LDRT plus nivolumab, ipilimumab, low-dose cyclophosphamide and aspirin (RACIN trial). This clonotype has at least ten counts. TRAV and TRBV primers primed cDNA for both TCRalpha and TCRbeta. Amplification, which lasted 20 to 25 PCR cycles, used a constant-region primer and V-primer adapter to amplify TCRs. Isolated mRNA underwent amplification via in vitro transcription. Via MiXCR, TCRdb re-called the reads, giving one row per CDR3 protein. The data contain roughly 56,000 distinct CDR3 sequences, 20% to 25% of them seen just once; the ten biggest clones take up approximately 7.2%. The sample consisted of PBMCs, taken after low-dose radiotherapy plus immunotherapy. The receptor's source is a male donor with prostate cancer.

CDR3 protein: CASSFLGGAFSNEQFF. Written as DNA, the CDR3 is TGTGCCAGCAGCTTTCTGGGGGGGGCCTTCTCGAATGAGCAGTTCTTC. This chain connects TRBV7-9 to TRBJ2-1; TRBD2 might be the D (7 bases). The V gene's germline CDR1 is SEHNR and CDR2 FQNEAQ (reference sequence). The CDR3 has 16 residues. Trimming left V 3 bases short and J 7 bases short, with 19 bases between.